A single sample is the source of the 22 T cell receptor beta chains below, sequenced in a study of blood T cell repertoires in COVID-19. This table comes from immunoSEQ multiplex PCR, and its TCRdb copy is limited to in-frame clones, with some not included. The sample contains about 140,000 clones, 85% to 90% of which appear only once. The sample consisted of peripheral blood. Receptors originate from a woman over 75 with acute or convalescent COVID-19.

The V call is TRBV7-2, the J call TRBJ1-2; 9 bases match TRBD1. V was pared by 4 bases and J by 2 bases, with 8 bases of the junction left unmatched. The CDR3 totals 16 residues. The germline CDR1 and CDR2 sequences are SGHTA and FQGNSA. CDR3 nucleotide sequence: TGTGCCAGCAGCTCTACCGCCGGGACAGGGAACTATGGCTACACCTTC. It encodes CASSSTAGTGNYGYTF.

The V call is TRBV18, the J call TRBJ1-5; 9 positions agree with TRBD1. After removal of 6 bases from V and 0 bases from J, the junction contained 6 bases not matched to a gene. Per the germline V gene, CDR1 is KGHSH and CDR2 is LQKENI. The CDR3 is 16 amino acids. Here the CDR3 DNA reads TGTGCCAGCTCGCGACAGGGGGTTAATAGCAATCAGCCCCAGCATTTT. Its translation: CASSRQGVNSNQPQHF.

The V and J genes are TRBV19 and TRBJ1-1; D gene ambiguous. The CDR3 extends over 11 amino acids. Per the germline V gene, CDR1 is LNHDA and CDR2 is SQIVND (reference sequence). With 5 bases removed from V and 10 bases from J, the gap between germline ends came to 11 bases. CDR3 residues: CASSLWPRAFF. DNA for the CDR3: TGTGCCAGTAGTCTCTGGCCTAGAGCTTTCTTT.

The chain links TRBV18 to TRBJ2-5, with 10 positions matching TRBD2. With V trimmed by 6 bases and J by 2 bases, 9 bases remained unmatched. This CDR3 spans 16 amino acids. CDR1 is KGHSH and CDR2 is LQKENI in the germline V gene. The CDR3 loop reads CASSPPSGGGQETQYF. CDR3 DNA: TGTGCCAGCTCCCCTCCAAGCGGGGGGGGGCAAGAGACCCAGTACTTC. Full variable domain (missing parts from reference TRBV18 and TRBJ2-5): NAGVMQNPRHLVRRRGQEARLRCSPMKGHSHVYWYRQLPEEGLKFMVYLQKENIIDESGMPKERFSAEFPKEGPSILRIQQVVRGDSAAYFCASSPPSGGGQETQYFGPGTRLLVL.

This CDR3 reads CASTGQGGGTEAFF. CDR3 coding DNA: TGTGCCAGCACGGGACAGGGCGGGGGCACTGAAGCTTTCTTT. The rearrangement links TRBV2 to TRBJ1-1; 9 positions match TRBD1. With 7 bases clipped from V and 4 bases from J, the junction kept 7 bases outside the gene matches. CDR3 size: 14 residues. CDR1 is SNHLY and CDR2 is FYNNEI in the germline V gene.

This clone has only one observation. DNA of the CDR3: TGTGCCAGCAGTCTTCCCGCGGGGCCCCAGCATTTT. Translating gives CASSLPAGPQHF. V and J are TRBV12-3 or TRBV12-4 and TRBJ1-5; D gene unclear. The CDR3 has 12 residues. Trimming pared 5 bases from V and 9 bases from J, leaving 11 bases between.

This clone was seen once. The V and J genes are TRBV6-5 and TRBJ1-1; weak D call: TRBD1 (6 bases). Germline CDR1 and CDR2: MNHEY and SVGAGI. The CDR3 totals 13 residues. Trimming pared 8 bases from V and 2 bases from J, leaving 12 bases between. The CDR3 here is CASPGRGNTEAFF. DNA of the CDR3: TGTGCCAGCCCTGGCAGGGGAAACACTGAAGCTTTCTTT.

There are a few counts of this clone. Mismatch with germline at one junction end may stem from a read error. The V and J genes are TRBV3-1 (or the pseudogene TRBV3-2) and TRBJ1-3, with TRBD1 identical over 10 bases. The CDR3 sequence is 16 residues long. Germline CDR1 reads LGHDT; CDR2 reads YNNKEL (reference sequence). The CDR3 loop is CASSEDRGLPGNTIYF. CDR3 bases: TGTGCCAGCAGCGAAGACAGGGGGCTGCCTGGAAACACCATATATTTT.

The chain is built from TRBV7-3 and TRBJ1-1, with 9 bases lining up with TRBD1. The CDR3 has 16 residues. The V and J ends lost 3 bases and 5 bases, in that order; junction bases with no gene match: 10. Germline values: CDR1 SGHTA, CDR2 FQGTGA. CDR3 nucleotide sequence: TGTGCCAGCAGCTTGGGACAGGGATTTGGGAGGACTGAAGCTTTCTTT. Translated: CASSLGQGFGRTEAFF.

The CDR3 is CASSQKTGGTEAFF. The CDR3 region has the DNA TGTGCCAGCAGCCAAAAGACAGGGGGCACTGAAGCTTTCTTT. The chain uses TRBV7-3 and TRBJ1-1; 9 bases agree with TRBD1. The trim removed 5 bases at V and 4 bases at J, leaving 5 bases unmatched. This CDR3 region has 14 residues. Germline lookup yields CDR1 SGHTA and CDR2 FQGTGA.

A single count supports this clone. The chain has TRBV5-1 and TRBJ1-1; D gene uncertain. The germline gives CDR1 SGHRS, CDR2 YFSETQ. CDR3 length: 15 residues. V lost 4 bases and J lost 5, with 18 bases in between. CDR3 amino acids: CASSAGGVPGTEAFF. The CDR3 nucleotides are TGCGCCAGCAGCGCGGGTGGGGTCCCCGGTACTGAAGCTTTCTTT.

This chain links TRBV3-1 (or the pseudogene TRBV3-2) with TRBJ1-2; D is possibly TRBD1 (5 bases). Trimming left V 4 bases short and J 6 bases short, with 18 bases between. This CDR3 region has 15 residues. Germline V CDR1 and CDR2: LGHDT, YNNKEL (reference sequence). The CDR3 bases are TGTGCCAGCAGCCCCCTCGTGGAGGGGCGGGATGGCTACACCTTC. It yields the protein CASSPLVEGRDGYTF.

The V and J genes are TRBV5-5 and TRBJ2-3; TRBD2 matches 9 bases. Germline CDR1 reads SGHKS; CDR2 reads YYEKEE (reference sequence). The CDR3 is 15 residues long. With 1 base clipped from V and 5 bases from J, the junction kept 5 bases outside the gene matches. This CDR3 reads CASSLPGTSRDTQYF. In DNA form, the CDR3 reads TGTGCCAGCAGCTTGCCCGGGACTAGCCGAGATACGCAGTATTTT.

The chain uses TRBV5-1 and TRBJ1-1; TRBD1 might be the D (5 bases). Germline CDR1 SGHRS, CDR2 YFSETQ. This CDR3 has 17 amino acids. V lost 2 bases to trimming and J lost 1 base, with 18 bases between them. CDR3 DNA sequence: TGCGCCAGCAGCTTTTCTGGGCAGGCCGGGGGGAACACTGAAGCTTTCTTT. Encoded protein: CASSFSGQAGGNTEAFF.

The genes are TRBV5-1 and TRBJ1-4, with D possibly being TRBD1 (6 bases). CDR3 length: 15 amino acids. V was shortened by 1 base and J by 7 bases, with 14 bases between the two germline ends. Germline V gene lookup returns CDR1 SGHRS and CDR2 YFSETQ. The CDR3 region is CASSLYGGQGEKLFF. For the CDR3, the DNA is TGCGCCAGCAGCTTGTACGGGGGGCAGGGTGAAAAACTGTTTTTT.

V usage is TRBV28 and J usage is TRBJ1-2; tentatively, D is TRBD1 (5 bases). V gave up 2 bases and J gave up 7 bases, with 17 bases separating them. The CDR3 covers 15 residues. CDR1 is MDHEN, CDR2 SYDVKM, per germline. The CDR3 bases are TGTGCCAGCAGTTTACCCGGGCCAGGGAAGAGTGGCTACACCTTC. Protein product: CASSLPGPGKSGYTF.

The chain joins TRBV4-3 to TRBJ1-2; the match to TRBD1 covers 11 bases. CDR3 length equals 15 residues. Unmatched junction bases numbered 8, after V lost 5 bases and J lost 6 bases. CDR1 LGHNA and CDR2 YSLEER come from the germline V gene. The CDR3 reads CASSKGQGVVNGYTF. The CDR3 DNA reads TGCGCCAGCAGCAAGGGACAGGGGGTAGTGAATGGCTACACCTTC.

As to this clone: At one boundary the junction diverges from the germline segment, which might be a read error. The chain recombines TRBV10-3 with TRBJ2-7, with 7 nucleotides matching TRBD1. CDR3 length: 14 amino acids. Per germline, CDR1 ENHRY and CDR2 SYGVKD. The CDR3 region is CVIATQGLEYEQYF. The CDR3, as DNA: TGTGTCATCGCTACACAGGGGTTAGAGTACGAGCAGTACTTC.

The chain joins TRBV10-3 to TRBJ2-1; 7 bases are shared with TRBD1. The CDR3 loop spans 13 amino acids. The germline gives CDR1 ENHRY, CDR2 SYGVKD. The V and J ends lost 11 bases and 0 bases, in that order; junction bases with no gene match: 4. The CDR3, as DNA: TGTGCCCTACGGGACAGCTCCTACAATGAGCAGTTCTTC. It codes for CALRDSSYNEQFF.

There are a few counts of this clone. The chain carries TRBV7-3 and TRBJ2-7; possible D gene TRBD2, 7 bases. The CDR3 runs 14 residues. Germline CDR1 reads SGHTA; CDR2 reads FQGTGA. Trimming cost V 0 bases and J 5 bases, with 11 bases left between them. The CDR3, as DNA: TGTGCCAGCAGCTTAACCGGGGGGCTAGACGAGCAGTACTTC. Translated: CASSLTGGLDEQYF.

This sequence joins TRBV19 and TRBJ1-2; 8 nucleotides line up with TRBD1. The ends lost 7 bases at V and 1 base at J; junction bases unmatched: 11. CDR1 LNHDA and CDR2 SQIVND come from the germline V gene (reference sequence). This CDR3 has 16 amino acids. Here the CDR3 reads CASTSNDRGVNYGYTF. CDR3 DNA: TGTGCCAGTACCTCTAATGACAGGGGCGTTAACTATGGCTACACCTTC. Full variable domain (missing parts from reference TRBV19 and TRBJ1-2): DGGITQSPKYLFRKEGQNVTLSCEQNLNHDAMYWYRQDPGQGLRLIYYSQIVNDFQKGDIAEGYSVSREKKESFPLTVTSAQKNPTAFYLCASTSNDRGVNYGYTFGSGTRLTVV.

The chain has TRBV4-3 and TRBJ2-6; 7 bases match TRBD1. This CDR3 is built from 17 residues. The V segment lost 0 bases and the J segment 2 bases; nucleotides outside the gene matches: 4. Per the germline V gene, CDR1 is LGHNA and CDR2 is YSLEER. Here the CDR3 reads CASSQDEGAPGANVLTF. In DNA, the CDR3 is TGCGCCAGCAGCCAAGATGAGGGGGCCCCTGGGGCCAACGTCCTGACTTTC.